Given below is one TCR beta chain in context. Per germline, CDR1 SGHTA and CDR2 FQGNSA. Trimming at V came to 4 bases and at J to 5 bases, leaving 5 bases not matched to a gene. This CDR3 has 14 amino acids. During its preparation, the TCRbeta library received unique molecular identifiers. TCRdb reanalysed the PCR reads using MiXCR and keeps one entry per CDR3 protein. The repertoire holds about 610,000 distinct CDR3 sequences, about 10% seen once, with 4% in the top ten. This specimen comes from a study of T-cell reconstitution after alpha-beta-depleted transplantation in children. The sequencing used PBMCs from the stem cell graft donor, collected from the stem cell graft. V usage is TRBV7-2 and J usage is TRBJ2-5; 9 bases are shared with TRBD2. This clonotype was obtained from a human donor who donated a stem cell graft to a child with acute myeloid leukemia. CDR3 DNA: TGTGCCAGCAGCTCGACTAGCGGCTGGGAGACCCAGTACTTC. Amino acids: CASSSTSGWETQYF.